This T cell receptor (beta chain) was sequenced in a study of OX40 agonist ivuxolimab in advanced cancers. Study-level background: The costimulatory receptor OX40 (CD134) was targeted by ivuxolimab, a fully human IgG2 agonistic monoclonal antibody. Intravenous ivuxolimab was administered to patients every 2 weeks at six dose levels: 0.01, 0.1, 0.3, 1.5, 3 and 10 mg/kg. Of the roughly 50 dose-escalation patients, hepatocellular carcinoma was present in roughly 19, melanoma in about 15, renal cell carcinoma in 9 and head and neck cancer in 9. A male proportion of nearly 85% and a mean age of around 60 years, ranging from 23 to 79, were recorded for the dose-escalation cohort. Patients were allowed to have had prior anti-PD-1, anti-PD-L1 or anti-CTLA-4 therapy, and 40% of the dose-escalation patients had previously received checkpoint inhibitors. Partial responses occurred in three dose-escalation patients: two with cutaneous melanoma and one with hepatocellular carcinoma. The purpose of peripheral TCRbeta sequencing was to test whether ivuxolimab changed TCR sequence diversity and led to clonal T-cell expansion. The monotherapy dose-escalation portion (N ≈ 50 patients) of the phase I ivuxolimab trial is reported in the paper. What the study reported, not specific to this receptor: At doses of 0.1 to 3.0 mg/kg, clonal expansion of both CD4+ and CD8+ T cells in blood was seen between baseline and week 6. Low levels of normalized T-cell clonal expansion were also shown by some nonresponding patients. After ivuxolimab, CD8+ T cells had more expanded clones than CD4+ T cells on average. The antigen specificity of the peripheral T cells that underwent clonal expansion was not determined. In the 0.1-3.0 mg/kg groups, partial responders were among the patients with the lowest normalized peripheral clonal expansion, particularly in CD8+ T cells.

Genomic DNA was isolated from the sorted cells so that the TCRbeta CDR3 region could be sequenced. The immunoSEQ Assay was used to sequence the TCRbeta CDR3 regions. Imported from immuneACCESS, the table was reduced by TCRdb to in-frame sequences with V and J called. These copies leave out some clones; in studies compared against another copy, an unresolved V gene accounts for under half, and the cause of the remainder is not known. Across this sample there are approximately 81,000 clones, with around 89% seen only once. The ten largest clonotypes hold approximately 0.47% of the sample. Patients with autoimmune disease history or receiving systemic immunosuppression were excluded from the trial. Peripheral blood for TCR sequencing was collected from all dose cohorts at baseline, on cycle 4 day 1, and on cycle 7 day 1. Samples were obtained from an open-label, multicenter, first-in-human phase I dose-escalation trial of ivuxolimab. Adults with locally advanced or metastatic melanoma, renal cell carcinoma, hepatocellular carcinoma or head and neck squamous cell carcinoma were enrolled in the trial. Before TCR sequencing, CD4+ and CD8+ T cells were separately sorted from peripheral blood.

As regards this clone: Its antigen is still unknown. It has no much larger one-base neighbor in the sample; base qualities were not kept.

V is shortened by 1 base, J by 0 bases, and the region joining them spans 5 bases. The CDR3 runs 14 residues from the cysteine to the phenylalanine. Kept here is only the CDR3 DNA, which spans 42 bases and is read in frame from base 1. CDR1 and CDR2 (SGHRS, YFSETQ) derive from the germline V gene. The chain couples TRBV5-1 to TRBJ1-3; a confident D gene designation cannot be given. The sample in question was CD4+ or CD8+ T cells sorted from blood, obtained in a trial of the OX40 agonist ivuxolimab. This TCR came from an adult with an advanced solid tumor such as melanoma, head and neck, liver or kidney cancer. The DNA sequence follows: TGCGCCAGCAGCTTGAGGCCCTCTGGAAACACCATATATTTT. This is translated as CASSLRPSGNTIYF.